What follows describes a single TCR beta chain. Those enrolled in Seattle joined during active infection and were followed longitudinally afterward. The data stem from a study of blood T cell repertoires in COVID-19. Overall study: Acute and convalescent COVID-19 specimens originated in the United States, Italy and Spain.

CDR1 KGHSH and CDR2 LQKENI come from the germline V gene. This CDR3 spans 13 amino acids. V lost 5 bases and J lost 8, with 15 bases in between. In the authors' workflow: For nucleated cells, counts were estimated from reference gene primer amplification. TCRdb's copy holds only in-frame clones and misses some; the assay was immunoSEQ multiplex PCR. The DNA gave D and trimming, while V, J and clone size come from that table. Altogether over 150,000 clones are present, 84% being singletons, with the ten largest covering 2.5% to 3%. The sequencing input was peripheral blood. The TCR originated in a woman of 80 years or more with COVID-19, enrolled during active disease. This chain joins TRBV18 and TRBJ1-2; D is possibly TRBD1 (6 bases). The CDR3 loop reads CASSEQGSGGYTF. The DNA of the CDR3 is TGTGCCAGCTCAGAACAGGGTTCAGGAGGCTACACCTTC.